This T cell receptor (beta chain) was captured in a study of shared clonotypes between healthy human individuals. CDR1 and CDR2 (germline): LNHDA, SQIVND (reference sequence). This CDR3 has 13 residues. Between the trimmed V and J ends, which lost 7 bases and 4 bases, there was a span of 11 bases. Details on this clone: The antigen remains undetermined.

Study findings and constraints: The study generally estimated greater richness for naive than memory subsets. The study's rarefaction showed incomplete sorted-subset sequencing despite large depth.

Deep was the level used in running the assay. Some clones are missing from TCRdb's copy, which holds only in-frame ones; the method was immunoSEQ multiplex PCR. Of about 2.1 million clones listed, 85% to 95% are singletons. CD45RO-negative CD8 cells positively selected for CCR7 made up the naive population, which excluded terminally differentiated effector memory CD45RA+ cells. Material: naive CD8+ T cells from PBMCs. This chain uses TRBV19 with TRBJ1-5, with D maybe TRBD1 (5 bases). The sequence was obtained from a young man in good health. Some clones in this sample may be carry-over from other donors' samples. In nucleotides, the CDR3 is TGTGCCAGTACTGTCGCAGGGAATCAGCCCCAGCATTTT. As protein: CASTVAGNQPQHF.